A selection of T cell receptor beta chains follows, all from one sample in a study of blood T cell repertoires in COVID-19. TCRdb keeps only in-frame clones here, not all; method: immunoSEQ multiplex PCR. The table lists about 260,000 clones, under 90% of them singletons. The specimen was peripheral blood. The receptors derive from a woman between 45 and 65 years old who had recovered from COVID-19. The conserved cysteine and the conserved F or W are not part of the CDR3 here.

j_call: TRBJ1-2
v_call: TRBV28
cdr3_aa: ASSPTVPRTYGYT

j_call: TRBJ2-7
v_call: TRBV7-9
cdr3_aa: ASSKTGTHLSYEQY

j_call: TRBJ1-1
v_call: TRBV24-1
cdr3_aa: ATRNRQGAWMDTEAF

j_call: TRBJ1-2
v_call: TRBV5-1
cdr3_aa: ASSSRQGVKGGYT

j_call: TRBJ2-3
v_call: TRBV24-1
cdr3_aa: ATSRSGLAGTDTQY

j_call: TRBJ2-7
v_call: TRBV18
cdr3_aa: ASSPPTGSNRGSEQY

j_call: TRBJ1-1
v_call: TRBV5-6
cdr3_aa: ASSLEGGPEAF

j_call: TRBJ2-7
v_call: TRBV28
cdr3_aa: ASSFGTSSYEQY

j_call: TRBJ2-7
v_call: TRBV27
cdr3_aa: ASSPPRSVLYEQY

j_call: TRBJ2-3
v_call: TRBV28
cdr3_aa: ASILSGATSNTQY

j_call: TRBJ2-7
v_call: TRBV7-8
cdr3_aa: ASSPRVGQYEQY

j_call: TRBJ1-1
v_call: TRBV7-2
cdr3_aa: ASSAIWGDNTEAF

j_call: TRBJ2-3
v_call: TRBV27
cdr3_aa: ASIRLAGAKGDTQY

j_call: TRBJ2-1
v_call: TRBV18
cdr3_aa: ASSPRGGTGNEQF

j_call: TRBJ2-1
v_call: TRBV4-3
cdr3_aa: ASSQDSGSWYNEQF

j_call: TRBJ2-7
v_call: TRBV5-1
cdr3_aa: ASSRDSYTTYEQY

j_call: TRBJ1-5
v_call: TRBV28
cdr3_aa: ASRRGNSNQPQH

j_call: TRBJ2-7
v_call: TRBV6-1
cdr3_aa: ASSESVATGSYEQY

j_call: TRBJ1-1
v_call: TRBV7-8
cdr3_aa: ASSRQEGTEAF

j_call: TRBJ1-1
v_call: TRBV29-1
cdr3_aa: SQTRINTEAF

j_call: TRBJ2-3
v_call: TRBV2
cdr3_aa: ASTLAGVKDTQY

j_call: TRBJ1-2
v_call: TRBV6-6
cdr3_aa: ASSRPRRSAGGLGDYGYT

j_call: TRBJ1-4
v_call: TRBV18
cdr3_aa: ASSPQGSNEKLF

j_call: TRBJ1-1
v_call: TRBV3-1/TRBV3-2
cdr3_aa: ASSRQGEAF

j_call: TRBJ1-4
v_call: TRBV9
cdr3_aa: ASSRQGVGEKLF

j_call: TRBJ2-1
v_call: TRBV12-3/TRBV12-4
cdr3_aa: ASRGQGRDEQF

j_call: TRBJ2-7
v_call: TRBV30
cdr3_aa: AWSGPGAYEQY

j_call: TRBJ2-3
v_call: TRBV4-3
cdr3_aa: ASSQILASTDTQY

j_call: TRBJ2-3
v_call: TRBV7-6
cdr3_aa: ASSLASSGGYTDTQY

j_call: TRBJ2-6
v_call: TRBV3-1/TRBV3-2
cdr3_aa: ASSQDWGVSGANVLT

j_call: TRBJ1-2
v_call: TRBV5-5
cdr3_aa: ASSLKQFPVPSNYGYT

j_call: TRBJ2-3
v_call: TRBV7-9
cdr3_aa: ASSFGTGEADTQY

j_call: TRBJ1-3
v_call: TRBV6-2/TRBV6-3
cdr3_aa: ASSYAQVAGNTIY

j_call: TRBJ2-2
v_call: TRBV7-9
cdr3_aa: ASSSTGVNTGELF

j_call: TRBJ2-1
v_call: TRBV6-6
cdr3_aa: ASSLRVEQF